These T cell receptor beta chains were read from a single sample in a study of T-cell memory formation after mild COVID-19. TCRdb re-called the 5' RACE reads through MiXCR, storing one row per CDR3 protein. The sample lists 350,000 to 450,000 distinct CDR3 sequences; 20% were seen once. The sequencing input was PBMCs or a T cell subset sorted from them (not recorded which). The origin of the receptors is an adult woman who had mild COVID-19 (a few samples of this study predate the infection). Cell type and time point are not known. Both conserved end residues are part of each CDR3.

>TRBV7-2|TRBJ1-2
CASSSLPRGQGGYGYTF
>TRBV30|TRBJ1-2
CAWIRQGVLYGYTF
>TRBV19|TRBJ1-1
CASIPELWGTEAFF
>TRBV6-1|TRBJ2-5
CASRPGGTRETQYF
>TRBV5-1|TRBJ1-1
CASSFGDTNTEAFF
>TRBV12-3/TRBV12-4|TRBJ2-1
CASSLQGYNEQFF
>TRBV12-3/TRBV12-4|TRBJ1-1
CASSLLDTEAFF
>TRBV7-8|TRBJ1-4
CASSPSRGRANEKLFF
>TRBV4-2|TRBJ2-3
CASSERGGAPDTQYF
>TRBV7-9|TRBJ1-2
CASSHPGGGAGYGYTF
>TRBV20-1|TRBJ2-7
CSATRGAGVSSYEQYF
>TRBV2|TRBJ1-1
CASRAGPGTEAFF
>TRBV29-1|TRBJ2-1
CSVGRANEQFF
>TRBV4-1|TRBJ2-7
CASSRTSGGREQYF
>TRBV5-1|TRBJ2-7
CASSSGTSVHPYEQYF
>TRBV7-8|TRBJ1-2
CASSPMGQGTGGYTF
>TRBV5-1|TRBJ2-7
CASSFQDGYEQYF
>TRBV7-2|TRBJ2-5
CASSSRIRDSQEETQYF
>TRBV30|TRBJ2-7
CAWSDGYYEQYF
>TRBV5-1|TRBJ2-7
CASNAGQNYEQYF
>TRBV7-2|TRBJ2-7
CASSLANPGGEQYF
>TRBV24-1|TRBJ2-5
CATSDTRTEETQYF
>TRBV7-2|TRBJ1-5
CASSGLGYSNQPQHF
>TRBV27|TRBJ2-6
CASSLSHSGANVLTF
>TRBV29-1|TRBJ2-7
CSVGPGGGRDPAVYEQYF
>TRBV5-1|TRBJ2-7
CASSLGSGGSYEQYF
>TRBV6-4|TRBJ1-2
CASSVWWQEYVGYTF
>TRBV30|TRBJ2-1
CAWSVVLAGWNEQFF
>TRBV5-1|TRBJ2-2
CASSSVVRDLNTGELFF
>TRBV6-1|TRBJ1-1
CASSPRPGTGGDQAFF
>TRBV24-1|TRBJ2-2
CATSDLGELFF
>TRBV5-1|TRBJ1-3
CASSSTGVGNTIYF
>TRBV29-1|TRBJ2-7
CSASDSYSYEQYF
>TRBV4-1|TRBJ2-2
CASSQEELAGTGELFF
>TRBV5-5|TRBJ1-1
CASSPSKQGGTEAFF
>TRBV6-5|TRBJ1-5
CASSYLGSERWPQHF
>TRBV7-7|TRBJ2-2
CASSDQSFYTGELFF
>TRBV20-1|TRBJ2-1
CSARDVEGNYNEQFF
>TRBV30|TRBJ2-7
CACPVVTSSYEQYF
>TRBV11-2|TRBJ2-1
CASSPRDPRPGEQFF
>TRBV20-1|TRBJ2-1
CSARIRDSLVNEQFF
>TRBV4-1|TRBJ2-7
CASSRTGDLTYEQYF
>TRBV5-1|TRBJ2-7
CASSDPGWGLLSYEQYF
>TRBV7-3|TRBJ2-5
CASSPAGPQETQYF
>TRBV6-2/TRBV6-3|TRBJ1-5
CASSDSPYFPQGSKPQHF
>TRBV7-9|TRBJ1-2
CASSSGVSLDYGYTF
>TRBV6-5|TRBJ2-3
CASSYGRTLTDTQYF
>TRBV24-1|TRBJ2-7
CATSDAGASSYEQYF
>TRBV7-3|TRBJ2-2
CASSPRPGELFF
>TRBV7-9|TRBJ1-2
CASSLSRDQFNYGYTF